This T cell receptor (beta chain) comes out of a study of human T cells and chemical hapten exposure. The CDR3 loop spans 14 amino acids. V lost 5 bases, J lost 1 base, and 4 bases stayed unmatched. Stated time point: patch test 1, 2 weeks after DPC sensitization. Treatment of the sample: therapeutic diphenylcyclopropenone sensitization with weekly scalp DPC. MiXCR was run by TCRdb on the RACE reads, yielding one entry per CDR3 protein. The profile covers around 380,000 distinct CDR3 sequences, with approximately 5% appearing a single time and over 2% taken by the ten largest. About this clonotype: One base away lies a much larger clone, so this may be a sequencing read error. Because the CDR3 is missing its conserved closing phenylalanine or tryptophan, this is likely a read error.

The sequences come from whole blood, collected in connection with sensitization to the hapten diphenylcyclopropenone (DPC). V usage is TRBV12-3 or TRBV12-4 and J usage is TRBJ2-5, with 7 bases matching TRBD1. The clonotype comes from a woman aged 45-65 years with alopecia areata. Some clones in this sample may be carry-over from other donors' samples. The CDR3 coding sequence is TGTGCCAGCAGTCACGGGACAGCCCAAGAGACCCAGTACATC. It yields the protein CASSHGTAQETQYI.